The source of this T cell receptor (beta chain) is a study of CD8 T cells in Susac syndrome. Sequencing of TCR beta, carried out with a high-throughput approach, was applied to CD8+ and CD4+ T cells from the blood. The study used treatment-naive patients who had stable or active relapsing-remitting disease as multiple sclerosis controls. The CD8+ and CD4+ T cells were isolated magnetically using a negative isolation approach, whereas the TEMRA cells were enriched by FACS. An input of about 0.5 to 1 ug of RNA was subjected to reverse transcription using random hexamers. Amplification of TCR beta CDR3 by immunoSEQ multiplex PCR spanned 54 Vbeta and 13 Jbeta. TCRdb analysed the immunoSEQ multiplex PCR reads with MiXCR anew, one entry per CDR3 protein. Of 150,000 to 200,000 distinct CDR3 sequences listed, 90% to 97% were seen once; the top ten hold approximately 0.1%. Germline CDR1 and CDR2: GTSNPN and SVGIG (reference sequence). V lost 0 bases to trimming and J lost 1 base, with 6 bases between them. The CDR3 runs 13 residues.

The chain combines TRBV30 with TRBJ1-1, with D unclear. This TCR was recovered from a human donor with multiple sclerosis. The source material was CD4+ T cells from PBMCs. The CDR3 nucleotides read TGTGCCTGGAGTGTGTGGACGAACACTGAAGCTTTCTTT. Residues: CAWSVWTNTEAFF.